One T cell receptor (beta chain) is described in this entry. What it binds is unknown. The sample is drawn from a study of cytomegalovirus exposure and HLA in healthy donors. At the level of the study: Assignment to the Caucasian-associated ancestry cluster applied to around 80% of the roughly 410 genotyped donors.

The study's findings and limits: A list of 150 to 200 TCR beta chains associated with cytomegalovirus was given.

V lost 3 bases to trimming and J lost 3 bases, with 12 bases between them. This CDR3 has 14 amino acids. Germline V gene data show CDR1 as SGHVS and CDR2 as FQNEAQ. In the PCR, 60 Vbeta and 13 Jbeta primers were used. Data came from immunoSEQ multiplex PCR; TCRdb stores just in-frame clones and leaves some out. The top ten hold around 1.6% of the sample, which has 130,000 to 150,000 clones, just under 75% seen once. This clonotype was sampled from a woman between 18 and 29 years old in good health and CMV-seronegative. The sample taken for sequencing was PBMCs. The rearrangement joins TRBV7-8 to TRBJ2-7; D unresolved. In DNA form, the CDR3 reads TGTGCCAGCAGCTTTCAACAACAGAGCTACGAGCAGTACTTC. This sequence encodes CASSFQQQSYEQYF.